Listed below are T cell receptor beta chains from one sample, sequenced in a study of CD8 T cells in Susac syndrome. TCRdb recomputed calls from the immunoSEQ multiplex PCR reads with MiXCR, one row per CDR3 protein. The sample consists of 130,000 or so distinct CDR3 sequences, approximately 79% of them appearing once. The source material was CD8+ T cells from PBMCs. The receptors derive from a human donor with multiple sclerosis. The CDR3 runs from the conserved cysteine through the conserved F or W. The D gene is left open where the match is weak. Clone sizes are given selectively: once, few, many, or a class where the clone is expanded.

clone_size | d_call | j_call | v_call | cdr3_aa | cdr3_nt
. | TRBD2 | TRBJ2-5 | TRBV10-3 | CAISDWTSGQETQYF | TGTGCCATCAGTGACTGGACTAGCGGACAAGAGACCCAGTACTTC
once | . | TRBJ2-5 | TRBV5-8 | CASSFGQGKETQYF | TGTGCCAGCAGCTTCGGGCAGGGAAAAGAGACCCAGTACTTC
. | TRBD1 | TRBJ2-2 | TRBV7-3 | CASSIQDRGTGELFF | TGTGCCAGCAGCATCCAGGACAGGGGTACCGGGGAGCTGTTTTTT
once | TRBD1 | TRBJ1-5 | TRBV7-9 | CASSSSETGYSNQPQHF | TGTGCCAGCAGCTCCTCTGAGACAGGGTATAGCAATCAGCCCCAGCATTTT
. | TRBD2 | TRBJ2-1 | TRBV19 | CASSIPGTSGNEQFF | TGTGCCAGTAGTATACCGGGGACTAGTGGCAATGAGCAGTTCTTC
. | TRBD1 | TRBJ1-3 | TRBV4-2 | CASSLYGQGGDLLSGNTIYF | TGTGCCAGCAGCCTTTACGGACAGGGTGGGGATTTGCTCTCTGGAAACACCATATATTTT
. | . | TRBJ1-5 | TRBV19 | CASQQYSNQPQHF | TGTGCCAGTCAGCAATATAGCAATCAGCCCCAGCATTTT
. | TRBD1 | TRBJ2-7 | TRBV28 | CASSQNRGMNEQYF | TGTGCCAGCAGCCAAAACAGGGGTATGAACGAGCAGTACTTC
once | TRBD1 | TRBJ1-6 | TRBV7-9 | CASSATGTGRSPLHF | TGTGCCAGCAGCGCGACCGGGACAGGGCGCTCACCCCTCCACTTT
. | TRBD1 | TRBJ1-5 | TRBV6-1 | CASSEDWTGGQPQHF | TGTGCCAGCAGTGAAGACTGGACAGGGGGTCAGCCCCAGCATTTT
once | . | TRBJ2-3 | TRBV29-1 | CSVNGPQTPRADTQYF | TGCAGCGTTAATGGCCCTCAAACTCCGAGGGCGGATACGCAGTATTTT
. | . | TRBJ2-1 | TRBV11-3 | CASSLLVNEQFF | TGTGCCAGCAGCTTATTGGTCAATGAGCAGTTCTTC
. | . | TRBJ2-2 | TRBV24-1 | CATSDFRSNTGELFF | TGTGCCACCAGTGATTTTCGGTCGAACACCGGGGAGCTGTTTTTT
. | . | TRBJ2-2 | TRBV4-1 | CASSLPGAGELFF | TGCGCCAGCAGCCTCCCGGGGGCCGGGGAGCTGTTTTTT
. | . | TRBJ1-1 | TRBV7-2 | CASSLAYGLNTEAFF | TGTGCCAGCAGCTTAGCTTACGGATTGAACACTGAAGCTTTCTTT
. | TRBD1 | TRBJ2-7 | TRBV5-1 | CASSLEQGWSYEQYF | TGCGCCAGCAGCTTGGAACAGGGGTGGTCCTACGAGCAGTACTTC
. | . | TRBJ2-5 | TRBV2 | CASSEGYGGIIQETQYF | TGTGCCAGCAGTGAGGGCTACGGCGGGATCATTCAAGAGACCCAGTACTTC
few | . | TRBJ2-7 | TRBV7-8 | CASSLRMAVEQYF | TGTGCCAGCAGCTTAAGGATGGCGGTCGAGCAGTACTTC
. | . | TRBJ2-7 | TRBV7-9 | CASSFDQYKYEQYF | TGTGCCAGCAGCTTTGACCAGTACAAGTACGAGCAGTACTTC
. | . | TRBJ1-1 | TRBV7-9 | CASRYLGNTEAFF | TGTGCCAGCCGTTATTTGGGGAACACTGAAGCTTTCTTT
. | TRBD1 | TRBJ2-7 | TRBV29-1 | CSVADRGTYEQYF | TGCAGCGTTGCGGACAGGGGTACCTACGAGCAGTACTTC
. | TRBD1 | TRBJ1-1 | TRBV12-3/TRBV12-4 | CASSFTRGPAEAFF | TGTGCCAGCAGTTTCACCAGGGGGCCCGCTGAAGCTTTCTTT
. | . | TRBJ2-1 | TRBV2 | CASRGPRGSGEQFF | TGTGCCAGCAGAGGTCCGAGGGGGAGCGGTGAGCAGTTCTTC
. | . | TRBJ1-2 | TRBV30 | CAWEDRTSYYGYTF | TGTGCCTGGGAAGACAGGACCTCATACTATGGCTACACCTTC
. | . | TRBJ2-1 | TRBV9 | CASSVEGLGGYNEQFF | TGTGCCAGCAGCGTAGAGGGCCTTGGGGGCTATAATGAGCAGTTCTTC
. | TRBD1 | TRBJ2-7 | TRBV11-2 | CASSLVNVGQFSYEQYF | TGTGCCAGCAGCTTAGTTAACGTGGGACAGTTTTCCTACGAGCAGTACTTC
. | . | TRBJ2-3 | TRBV2 | CASSEEGHTDTQYF | TGTGCCAGCAGTGAAGAGGGGCACACAGATACGCAGTATTTT
few | . | TRBJ1-4 | TRBV9 | CASSGGSERVNGLFF | TGTGCCAGCAGCGGTGGGTCGGAGCGGGTTAACGGTCTGTTTTTT
. | . | TRBJ2-1 | TRBV7-9 | CACRQGINEQFF | TGTGCCTGCCGTCAAGGAATCAATGAGCAGTTCTTC
. | . | TRBJ2-7 | TRBV7-2 | CASSLAFGGGLSYEQYF | TGTGCCAGCAGCTTAGCTTTTGGGGGCGGGTTGTCCTACGAGCAGTACTTC
. | TRBD2 | TRBJ2-1 | TRBV5-1 | CASTPLTSGYNEQFF | TGCGCCAGCACCCCGCTGACTAGCGGATACAATGAGCAGTTCTTC
. | TRBD1 | TRBJ1-5 | TRBV28 | CASRTGQSYSNQPQHF | TGTGCCAGCAGAACGGGACAGAGTTATAGCAATCAGCCCCAGCATTTT
. | TRBD1 | TRBJ1-1 | TRBV12-3/TRBV12-4 | CASRNSGTGGTEAFF | TGTGCCAGCAGGAACTCCGGGACAGGGGGCACTGAAGCTTTCTTT